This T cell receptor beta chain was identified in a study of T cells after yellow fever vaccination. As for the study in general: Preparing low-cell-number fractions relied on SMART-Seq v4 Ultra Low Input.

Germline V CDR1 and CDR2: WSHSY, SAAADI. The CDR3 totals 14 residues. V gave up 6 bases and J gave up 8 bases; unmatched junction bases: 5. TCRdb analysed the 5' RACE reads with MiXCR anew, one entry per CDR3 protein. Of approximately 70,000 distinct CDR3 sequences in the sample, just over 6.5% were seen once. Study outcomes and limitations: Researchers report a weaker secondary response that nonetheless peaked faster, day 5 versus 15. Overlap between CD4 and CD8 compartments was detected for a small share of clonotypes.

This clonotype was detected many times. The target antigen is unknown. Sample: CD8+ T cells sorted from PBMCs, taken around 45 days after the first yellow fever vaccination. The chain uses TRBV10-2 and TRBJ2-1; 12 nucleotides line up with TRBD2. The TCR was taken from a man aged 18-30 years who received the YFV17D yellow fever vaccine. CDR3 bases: TGCGCCAGCAGGCCTAGCGGGGGGGCCTATGAGCAGTTCTTC. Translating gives CASRPSGGAYEQFF.